The entry that follows covers one T cell receptor beta chain sequence. This clonotype has a count of ten or more. Its antigen specificity is not known. Per-nucleotide qualities are absent, and no much larger clonotype sits a single base away. Library generation was performed with multiplex PCR. For sequencing, an Illumina HiSeq 4000 was employed. TCR beta libraries were built with iRepertoire HTBI primers and Arm-PCR amplification of CDR3 regions. PCR products were gel purified before sequencing. In the source study's methods: Across samples, roughly 60 TRBV and roughly 13 TRBJ segments were identified and used for gene usage analysis of CDR3 amino acid clonotypes. Filtered high-quality paired reads were merged into contigs using COPE and FqMerger. BLAST was used to align contigs to the IMGT TRBV, TRBD and TRBJ reference genes, and CDR3 was defined following IMGT. Highly expanded clones were defined as clonotypes with a frequency above 0.1%. Repertoire diversity was measured by Shannon entropy, and V-J evenness by the Gini coefficient. A clonotype was considered public if more than one individual shared it. TCRdb itself trimmed the public reads at Q25 with fastp, ran MiXCR and retained productive beta chains. Every entry covers one CDR3 protein and lists the most common genes and DNA from its rows. What appears here as the V and J calls and clone size reflects TCRdb's work, not the paper's. This sample holds under 250,000 distinct CDR3 sequences; 20% to 25% were observed only once. The ten largest clones add up to approximately 13% of the sample.

This entry is derived from a study of regulatory T cells in long-lasting Graves disease (dated by TCRdb to the early 2020s). At the level of the whole study: Patients with newly diagnosed Graves' disease had been on antithyroid drugs for under 3 months. Persistent Graves' disease patients were compared with newly diagnosed Graves' disease patients by peripheral blood TCR sequencing and RNA sequencing. The study took place in China and was registered as a clinical trial. A total of 33 samples were covered by TCR sequencing, comprising approximately 13 persistent and around 20 newly diagnosed Graves' disease patients.

The paper as a whole reports these results and caveats: Preferential use of TRBV28, TRBJ1-2 and TRBJ2-5 was observed in persistent disease, whereas TRBV20-1 and TRBJ2-1 were favored in newly diagnosed disease. Sequencing and analysis were limited to the TCR beta chain. The authors acknowledged the small sample size as a limitation that may reduce accuracy. Only peripheral blood was studied, because thyroid tissue, the primary lesion, was inaccessible. Compared with newly diagnosed patients, patients with persistent Graves' disease had lower TCR Shannon entropy and fewer highly expanded clones, which suggests clonal expansion. Persistent patients shared more public clonotypes among themselves (2,741) than newly diagnosed patients did (more than 950).

What this sample's time point label stands for: newly diagnosed GD, antithyroid drugs for less than 3 months. For both TCR sequencing and RNA sequencing, RNA was extracted from PBMCs using TRIzol. The diagnosis of Graves' disease followed American Thyroid Association guidelines. The patients came from an endocrinology department in Xi'an, China. Each patient gave approximately 10 milliliters of peripheral blood, collected in an EDTA anticoagulant tube. PBMCs were isolated by Ficoll Paque Plus density gradient separation without further T cell sorting. An Agilent 2100 Bioanalyzer and agarose gel were used to check RNA quality, while a NanoDrop 2000 measured RNA concentration. The CDR3 holds 16 amino acids from the cysteine to the phenylalanine. The entry retains the CDR3 DNA only, 48 bases that are in frame from base 1. Trimmed from V: 0 bases; trimmed from J: 5 bases; junction bases lacking a gene match: 9. As encoded in the germline V gene, CDR1 is SGHTA while CDR2 is FQGNSA.

This chain joins TRBV7-2 to TRBJ1-1, with TRBD1 matching 7 junction bases. The sequence was obtained from a female donor with Graves disease. The sample consisted of peripheral blood mononuclear cells (PBMCs), taken at new diagnosis, from a patient treated with antithyroid drugs. For the CDR3, the sequence is CASSLARQGRGTEAFF. The sequence in DNA is TGTGCCAGCAGCTTAGCCCGACAGGGAAGAGGGACTGAAGCTTTCTTT.